What follows are 4 T cell receptor beta chains derived from one specimen sequenced in a study of blood T cell repertoires in COVID-19. Assay: immunoSEQ multiplex PCR; the TCRdb copy retains only in-frame clones and omits some. The top ten clones hold about 12% of a sample with around 480,000 clones, about 87% of them seen once. Sequencing was carried out using peripheral blood. The receptor set was obtained from a woman between 45 and 65 years old with COVID-19, enrolled during active disease.

The chain links TRBV6-1 to TRBJ1-3, with TRBD1 matching 9 bases. The CDR3 contains 14 residues. Germline V gives CDR1 MNHNS, CDR2 SASEGT. The CDR3 DNA reads TGTCCTTTCTCCCAGGACAGGGGAGGAAACACCATATATTTT. It encodes CPFSQDRGGNTIYF.

The J gene is TRBJ2-1, the V gene TRBV6-1, with D perhaps TRBD2 (5 bases). CDR3 size: 17 residues. V was shortened by 3 bases and J by 2 bases, with 17 bases between the two germline ends. Germline CDR1 is MNHNS and CDR2 is SASEGT. The CDR3 reads CASSETAAGPPYNEQFF. DNA for the CDR3: TGTGCCAGCAGTGAGACGGCGGCGGGCCCCCCCTACAATGAGCAGTTCTTC.

This chain's CDR3 is CASSLAQGAYEQYF. CDR3 DNA: TGTGCCAGTAGTCTTGCCCAGGGGGCCTACGAGCAGTACTTC. This chain joins TRBV19 and TRBJ2-7; 7 bases fit TRBD1. CDR3 length: 14 residues. The trim removed 5 bases at V and 2 bases at J, leaving 6 bases unmatched. The germline CDR1 and CDR2 sequences are LNHDA and SQIVND (reference sequence).

The J gene is TRBJ1-3, the V gene TRBV4-1, with a tentative D call TRBD1 (5 bases). This CDR3 spans 13 amino acids. V lost 1 base to trimming and J lost 8 bases, with 9 bases between them. Germline V CDR1 and CDR2: MGHRA, YSYEKL. The CDR3 spells CASSQVGGDTIYF. CDR3 sequence (DNA): TGCGCCAGCAGCCAAGTCGGGGGGGACACCATATATTTT.